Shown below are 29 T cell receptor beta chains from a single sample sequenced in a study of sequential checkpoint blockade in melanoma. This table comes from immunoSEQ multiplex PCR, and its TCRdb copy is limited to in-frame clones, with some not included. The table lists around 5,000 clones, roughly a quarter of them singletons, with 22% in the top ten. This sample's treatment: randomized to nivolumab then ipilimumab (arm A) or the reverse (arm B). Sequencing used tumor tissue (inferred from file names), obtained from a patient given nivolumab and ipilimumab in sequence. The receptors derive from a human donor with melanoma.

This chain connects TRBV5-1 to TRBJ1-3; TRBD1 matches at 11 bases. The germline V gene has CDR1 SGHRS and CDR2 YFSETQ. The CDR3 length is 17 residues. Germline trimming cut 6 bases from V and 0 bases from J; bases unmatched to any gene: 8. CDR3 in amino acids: CASTITGTGGSGNTIYF. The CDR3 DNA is TGCGCCAGCACCATAACCGGGACAGGGGGCTCTGGAAACACCATATATTTT.

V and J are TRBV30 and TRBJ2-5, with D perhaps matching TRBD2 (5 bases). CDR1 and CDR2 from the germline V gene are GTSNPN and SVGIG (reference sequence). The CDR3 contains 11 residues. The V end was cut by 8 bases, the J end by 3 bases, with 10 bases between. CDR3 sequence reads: CALSGKETQYF. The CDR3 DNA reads TGTGCCCTATCGGGAAAAGAGACCCAGTACTTC. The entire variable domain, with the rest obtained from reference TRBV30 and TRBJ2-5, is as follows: SQTIHQWPATLVQPVGSPLSLECTVEGTSNPNLYWYRQAAGRGLQLLFYSVGIGQISSEVPQNLSASRPQDRQFILSSKKLLLSDSGFYLCALSGKETQYFGPGTRLLVL.

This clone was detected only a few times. CDR3 in amino acids: CASSLSPGGNQPQHF. CDR3 sequence (DNA): TGTGCCAGCAGTTTGAGCCCAGGGGGCAATCAGCCCCAGCATTTT. The chain recombines TRBV6-8 with TRBJ1-5; possibly TRBD1 for D (6 bases). This CDR3 contains 15 residues. Per the germline V gene, CDR1 is MNHGY and CDR2 is SAAAGT. The V and J ends lost 4 bases and 2 bases respectively, with 12 bases between them.

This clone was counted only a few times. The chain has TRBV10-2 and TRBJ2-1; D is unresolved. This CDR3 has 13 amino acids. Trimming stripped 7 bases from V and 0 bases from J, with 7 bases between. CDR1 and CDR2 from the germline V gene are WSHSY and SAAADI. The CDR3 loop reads CASTDNSYNEQFF. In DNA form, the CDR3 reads TGCGCCAGCACAGATAACTCCTACAATGAGCAGTTCTTC.

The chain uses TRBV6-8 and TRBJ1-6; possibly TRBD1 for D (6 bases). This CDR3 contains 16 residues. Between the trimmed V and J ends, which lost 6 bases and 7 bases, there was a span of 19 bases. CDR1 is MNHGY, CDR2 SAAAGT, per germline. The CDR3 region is CASRPTMTGLNSPLHF. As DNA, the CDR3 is TGTGCCAGCAGACCAACCATGACAGGTTTAAATTCACCCCTCCACTTT.

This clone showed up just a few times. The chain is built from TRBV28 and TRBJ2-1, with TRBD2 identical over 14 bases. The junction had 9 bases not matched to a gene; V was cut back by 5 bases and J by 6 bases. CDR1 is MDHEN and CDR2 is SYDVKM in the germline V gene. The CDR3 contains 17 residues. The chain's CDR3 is CASSRGTSGSLGNEQFF. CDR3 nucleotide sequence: TGTGCCAGCAGTCGCGGGACTAGCGGGAGCTTGGGCAATGAGCAGTTCTTC.

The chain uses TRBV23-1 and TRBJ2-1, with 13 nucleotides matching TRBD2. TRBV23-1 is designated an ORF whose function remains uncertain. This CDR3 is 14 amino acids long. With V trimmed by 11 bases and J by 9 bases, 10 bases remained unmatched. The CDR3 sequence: CAGRWTSGSGEQFF. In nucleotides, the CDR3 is TGCGCCGGCCGGTGGACTAGCGGGAGCGGTGAGCAGTTCTTC.

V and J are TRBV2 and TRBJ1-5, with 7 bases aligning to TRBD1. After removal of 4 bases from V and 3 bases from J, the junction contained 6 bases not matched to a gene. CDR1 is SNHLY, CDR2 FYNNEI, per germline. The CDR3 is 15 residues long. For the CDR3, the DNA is TGTGCCAGCAGTGTCACGACAGGGTTCAATCAGCCCCAGCATTTT. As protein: CASSVTTGFNQPQHF.

The CDR3 region is CASSEQASSYEQYF. The DNA of the CDR3 is TGCGCCAGCAGTGAACAGGCGAGCTCCTACGAGCAGTACTTC. This chain connects TRBV10-2 to TRBJ2-7; the D gene is possibly TRBD1 (5 bases). Looked up from germline, CDR1 is WSHSY and CDR2 is SAAADI. V lost 3 bases and J lost 0, with 9 bases in between. The CDR3 is 14 amino acids.

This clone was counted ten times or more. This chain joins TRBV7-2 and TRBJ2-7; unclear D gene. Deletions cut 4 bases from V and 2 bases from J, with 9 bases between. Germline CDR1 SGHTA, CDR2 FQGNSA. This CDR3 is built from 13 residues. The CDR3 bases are TGTGCCAGCAGCTCTGGGTCGCCCTACGAGCAGTACTTC. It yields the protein CASSSGSPYEQYF.

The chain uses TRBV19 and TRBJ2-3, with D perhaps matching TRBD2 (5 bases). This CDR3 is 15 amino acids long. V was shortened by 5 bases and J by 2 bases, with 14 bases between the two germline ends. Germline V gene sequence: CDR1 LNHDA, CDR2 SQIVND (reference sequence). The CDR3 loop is CASSASRAITDTQYF. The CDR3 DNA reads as TGTGCCAGTAGTGCGTCGCGGGCGATCACAGATACGCAGTATTTT.

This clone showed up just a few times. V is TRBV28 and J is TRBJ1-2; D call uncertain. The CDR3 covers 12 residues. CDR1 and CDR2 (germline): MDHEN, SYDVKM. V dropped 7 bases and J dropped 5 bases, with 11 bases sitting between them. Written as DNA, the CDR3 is TGTGCCAGCACCGTCCCCGGGTATGGCTACACCTTC. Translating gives CASTVPGYGYTF.

CDR3 loop: CASRSAGANTDTQYF. CDR3 nucleotides: TGCGCCAGCAGATCAGCGGGAGCCAACACAGATACGCAGTATTTT. This chain connects TRBV5-1 to TRBJ2-3; 8 bases are a match to TRBD2. The germline gives CDR1 SGHRS, CDR2 YFSETQ. The junction had 7 bases not matched to a gene; V was cut back by 5 bases and J by 2 bases. CDR3 length: 15 residues.

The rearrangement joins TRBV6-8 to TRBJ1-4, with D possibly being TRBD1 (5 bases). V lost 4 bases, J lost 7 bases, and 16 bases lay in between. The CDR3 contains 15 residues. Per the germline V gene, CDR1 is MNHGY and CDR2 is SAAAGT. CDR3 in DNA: TGTGCCAGCAGTTCGCGGGCCGGCGGGGGTGAAAAACTGTTTTTT. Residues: CASSSRAGGGEKLFF.

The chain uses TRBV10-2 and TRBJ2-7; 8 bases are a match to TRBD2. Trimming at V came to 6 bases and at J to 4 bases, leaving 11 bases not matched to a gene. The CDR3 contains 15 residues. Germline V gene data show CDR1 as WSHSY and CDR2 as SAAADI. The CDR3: CASRGPSGREYEQYF. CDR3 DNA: TGCGCCAGCAGGGGACCCAGCGGGAGAGAATACGAGCAGTACTTC.

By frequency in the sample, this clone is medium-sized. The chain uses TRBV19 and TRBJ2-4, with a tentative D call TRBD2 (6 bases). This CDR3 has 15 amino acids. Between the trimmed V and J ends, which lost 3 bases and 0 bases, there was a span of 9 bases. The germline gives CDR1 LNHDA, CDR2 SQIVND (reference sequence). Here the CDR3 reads CASSILGGAKNIQYF. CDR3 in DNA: TGTGCCAGTAGTATCCTGGGGGGAGCCAAAAACATTCAGTACTTC.

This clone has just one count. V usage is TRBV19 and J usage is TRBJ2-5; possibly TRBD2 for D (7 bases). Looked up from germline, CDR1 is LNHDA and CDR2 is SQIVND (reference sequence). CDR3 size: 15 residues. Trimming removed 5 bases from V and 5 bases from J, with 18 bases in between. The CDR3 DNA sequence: TGTGCCAGTAGTGCGGGCGGGGGCCGGCTGGAGACCCAGTACTTC. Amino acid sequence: CASSAGGGRLETQYF.

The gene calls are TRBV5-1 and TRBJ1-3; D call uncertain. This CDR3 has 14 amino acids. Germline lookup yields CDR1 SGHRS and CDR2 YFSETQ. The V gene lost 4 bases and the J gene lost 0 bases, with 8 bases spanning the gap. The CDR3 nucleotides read TGCGCCAGCAGCGGAGACATCTCTGGAAACACCATATATTTT. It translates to CASSGDISGNTIYF. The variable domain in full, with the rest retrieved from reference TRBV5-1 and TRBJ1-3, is KAGVTQTPRYLIKTRGQQVTLSCSPISGHRSVSWYQQTPGQGLQFLFEYFSETQRNKGNFPGRFSGRQFSNSRSEMNVSTLELGDSALYLCASSGDISGNTIYFGEGSWLTVV.

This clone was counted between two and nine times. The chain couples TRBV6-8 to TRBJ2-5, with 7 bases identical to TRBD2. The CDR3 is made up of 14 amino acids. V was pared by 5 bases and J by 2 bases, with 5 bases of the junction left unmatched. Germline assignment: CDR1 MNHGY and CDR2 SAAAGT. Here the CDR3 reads CASSKGLSQETQYF. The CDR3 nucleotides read TGTGCCAGCAGTAAGGGACTATCTCAAGAGACCCAGTACTTC.

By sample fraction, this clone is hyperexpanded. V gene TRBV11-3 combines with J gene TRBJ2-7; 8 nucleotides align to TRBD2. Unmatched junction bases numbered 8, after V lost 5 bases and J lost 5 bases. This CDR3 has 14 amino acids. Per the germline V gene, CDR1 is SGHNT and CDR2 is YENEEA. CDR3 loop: CASSPLPGLDEQYF. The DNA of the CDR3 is TGTGCCAGCAGCCCCCTTCCGGGACTAGACGAGCAGTACTTC.

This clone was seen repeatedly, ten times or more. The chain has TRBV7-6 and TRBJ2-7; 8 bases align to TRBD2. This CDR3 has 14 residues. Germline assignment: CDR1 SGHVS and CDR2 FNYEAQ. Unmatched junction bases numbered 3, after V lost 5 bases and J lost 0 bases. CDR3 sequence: CASSPSGSSYEQYF. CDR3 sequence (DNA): TGTGCCAGCAGCCCGAGCGGGAGCTCCTACGAGCAGTACTTC.

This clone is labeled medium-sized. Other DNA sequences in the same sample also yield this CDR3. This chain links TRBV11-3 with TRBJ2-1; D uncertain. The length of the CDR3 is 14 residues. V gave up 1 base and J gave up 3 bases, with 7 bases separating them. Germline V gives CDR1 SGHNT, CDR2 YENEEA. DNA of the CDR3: TGTGCCAGCAGCTTAGGTGTAGGCTACAATGAGCAGTTCTTC. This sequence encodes CASSLGVGYNEQFF.

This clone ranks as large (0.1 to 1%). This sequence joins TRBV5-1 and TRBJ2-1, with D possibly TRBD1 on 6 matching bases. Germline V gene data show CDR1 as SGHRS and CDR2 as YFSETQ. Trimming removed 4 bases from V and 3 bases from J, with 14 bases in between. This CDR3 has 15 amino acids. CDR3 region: CASSPTGTNYNEQFF. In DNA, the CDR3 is TGCGCCAGCAGCCCAACCGGGACAAACTACAATGAGCAGTTCTTC.

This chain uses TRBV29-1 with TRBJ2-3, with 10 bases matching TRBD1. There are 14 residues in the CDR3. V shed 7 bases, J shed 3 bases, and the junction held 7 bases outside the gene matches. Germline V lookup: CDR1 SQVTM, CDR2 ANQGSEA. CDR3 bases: TGCAGCGCCCTCCGGGACAGGGGTACAGATACGCAGTATTTT. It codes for CSALRDRGTDTQYF.

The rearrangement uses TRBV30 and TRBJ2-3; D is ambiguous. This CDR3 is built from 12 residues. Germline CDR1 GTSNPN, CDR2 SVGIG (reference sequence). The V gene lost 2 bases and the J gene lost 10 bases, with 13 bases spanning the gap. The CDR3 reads CAWSHGGYPQYF. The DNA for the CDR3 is TGTGCCTGGAGTCACGGTGGGTACCCGCAGTATTTT.

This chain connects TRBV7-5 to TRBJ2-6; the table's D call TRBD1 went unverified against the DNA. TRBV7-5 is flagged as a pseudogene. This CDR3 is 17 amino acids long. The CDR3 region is CASSPKGASSGANVLTF. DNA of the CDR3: TGTGCCAGCAGCCCCAAAGGGGCCAGCTCTGGGGCCAACGTCCTGACTTTC.

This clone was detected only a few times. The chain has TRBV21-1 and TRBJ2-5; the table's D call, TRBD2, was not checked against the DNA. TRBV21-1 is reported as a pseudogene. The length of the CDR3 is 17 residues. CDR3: CASSRRGSGLEKETQYF. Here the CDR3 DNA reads TGTGCCAGCAGCCGAAGGGGGTCCGGACTAGAGAAGGAGACCCAGTACTTC.

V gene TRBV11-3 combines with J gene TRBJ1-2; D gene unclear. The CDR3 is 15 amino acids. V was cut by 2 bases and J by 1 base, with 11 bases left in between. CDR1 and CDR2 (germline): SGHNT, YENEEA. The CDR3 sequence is CASSLPLGYNYGYTF. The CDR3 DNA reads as TGTGCCAGCAGCTTACCGTTAGGATATAACTATGGCTACACCTTC.

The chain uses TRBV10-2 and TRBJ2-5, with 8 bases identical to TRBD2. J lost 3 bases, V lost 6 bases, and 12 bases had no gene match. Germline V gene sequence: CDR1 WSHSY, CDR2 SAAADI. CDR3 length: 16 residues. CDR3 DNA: TGCGCCAGCAGCCCCTTTCGGGAGGGCCGAGAAGAGACCCAGTACTTC. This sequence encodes CASSPFREGREETQYF.